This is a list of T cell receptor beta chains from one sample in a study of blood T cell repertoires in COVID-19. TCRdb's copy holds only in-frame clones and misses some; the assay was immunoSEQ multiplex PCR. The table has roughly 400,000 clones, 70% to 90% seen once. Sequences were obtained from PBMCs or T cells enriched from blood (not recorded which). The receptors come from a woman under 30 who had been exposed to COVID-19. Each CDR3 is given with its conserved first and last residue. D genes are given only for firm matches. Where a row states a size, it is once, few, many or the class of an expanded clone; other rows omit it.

CDR3nt: TGTGCCAGCAGTTCTTCCATAGGAGGGGGCACAGATACGCAGTATTTT; CDR3aa: CASSSSIGGGTDTQYF; v_gene: TRBV6-2/TRBV6-3; abundance: .; j_gene: TRBJ2-3; d_gene: .
CDR3nt: TGTGCCAGCAGCCCGGGACTAGCGGGAGCGGGAGAAGAGACCCAGTACTTC; CDR3aa: CASSPGLAGAGEETQYF; v_gene: TRBV13; abundance: .; j_gene: TRBJ2-5; d_gene: TRBD2
CDR3nt: TGTGCCAGCAGCTTTAGCTGGGTCTCCGATGAGCAGTTCTTC; CDR3aa: CASSFSWVSDEQFF; v_gene: TRBV11-2; abundance: .; j_gene: TRBJ2-1; d_gene: .
CDR3nt: TGTGCCAGCTCACCATCGGGAGGAAGCTCCTACAATGAGCAGTTCTTC; CDR3aa: CASSPSGGSSYNEQFF; v_gene: TRBV18; abundance: few; j_gene: TRBJ2-1; d_gene: TRBD2
CDR3nt: TGTGCCAGCAGTGAACCGGGACAGGGGAGAGAACTGTTTTTT; CDR3aa: CASSEPGQGRELFF; v_gene: TRBV6-1; abundance: .; j_gene: TRBJ1-4; d_gene: TRBD1
CDR3nt: TGTGCCAGCAGCTTGGGACTAGCGGGCGGCCGGGGGACAGATACGCAGTATTTT; CDR3aa: CASSLGLAGGRGTDTQYF; v_gene: TRBV5-6; abundance: .; j_gene: TRBJ2-3; d_gene: TRBD2
CDR3nt: TGTGCCAGTAGTATTCAAGCATCCACCGGGGAGCTGTTTTTT; CDR3aa: CASSIQASTGELFF; v_gene: TRBV19; abundance: .; j_gene: TRBJ2-2; d_gene: .
CDR3nt: TGTGCCAGCAGCGTGCTGGGGGGGACAGGGGTCACCGGGGAGCTGTTTTTT; CDR3aa: CASSVLGGTGVTGELFF; v_gene: TRBV5-6; abundance: .; j_gene: TRBJ2-2; d_gene: TRBD1
CDR3nt: TGTGCCAGCAGTTTAGCGGGAGGGCCTCGTTACAATGAGCAGTTCTTC; CDR3aa: CASSLAGGPRYNEQFF; v_gene: TRBV28; abundance: .; j_gene: TRBJ2-1; d_gene: TRBD2
CDR3nt: TGTGCCAGCAGTCAGTCCCACGAGCAGTACTTC; CDR3aa: CASSQSHEQYF; v_gene: TRBV12-3/TRBV12-4; abundance: once; j_gene: TRBJ2-7; d_gene: .
CDR3nt: TGTGCCAGCACCTGGGGGGACACTGAAGCTTTCTTT; CDR3aa: CASTWGDTEAFF; v_gene: TRBV7-9; abundance: .; j_gene: TRBJ1-1; d_gene: .
CDR3nt: TGTGCCAGCAGCCCCACGAAGGGGGTCGGCAATCAGCCCCAGCATTTT; CDR3aa: CASSPTKGVGNQPQHF; v_gene: TRBV6-2/TRBV6-3; abundance: .; j_gene: TRBJ1-5; d_gene: .
CDR3nt: TGTGCCAGCAGCCTCGGGACCTACAATGAGCAGTTCTTC; CDR3aa: CASSLGTYNEQFF; v_gene: TRBV3-1/TRBV3-2; abundance: .; j_gene: TRBJ2-1; d_gene: .
CDR3nt: TGTGCCAGCAGCTTCGCGGGGGGAAACATTCAGTACTTC; CDR3aa: CASSFAGGNIQYF; v_gene: TRBV7-2; abundance: .; j_gene: TRBJ2-4; d_gene: TRBD2
CDR3nt: TGTGCCAGTAGAAATGCCGGGACTAGCTCCTACGAGCAGTACTTC; CDR3aa: CASRNAGTSSYEQYF; v_gene: TRBV19; abundance: .; j_gene: TRBJ2-7; d_gene: TRBD2
CDR3nt: TGTGCCAGCAGATCTTCGGACAGTGAAAACATTCAGTACTTC; CDR3aa: CASRSSDSENIQYF; v_gene: TRBV13; abundance: .; j_gene: TRBJ2-4; d_gene: .
CDR3nt: TGTGCCAGCAGCTCCTCAGGGTCCACTGAAGCTTTCTTT; CDR3aa: CASSSSGSTEAFF; v_gene: TRBV11-2; abundance: .; j_gene: TRBJ1-1; d_gene: .
CDR3nt: TGTGCCAGCAGTTGGACAGGGGGCCACACCATATATTTT; CDR3aa: CASSWTGGHTIYF; v_gene: TRBV12-3/TRBV12-4; abundance: once; j_gene: TRBJ1-3; d_gene: TRBD1
CDR3nt: TGTGCCAGCAGCCAAACAGAGAATAATTCACCCCTCCACTTT; CDR3aa: CASSQTENNSPLHF; v_gene: TRBV7-9; abundance: .; j_gene: TRBJ1-6; d_gene: .
CDR3nt: TGCGCCAGCAGCTTGGAACCTAGCGGGTCCTCCTACGAGCAGTACTTC; CDR3aa: CASSLEPSGSSYEQYF; v_gene: TRBV5-1; abundance: .; j_gene: TRBJ2-7; d_gene: TRBD2
CDR3nt: TGTGCCAGCAGCCTAGCGGTAGCCAAAAACATTCAGTACTTC; CDR3aa: CASSLAVAKNIQYF; v_gene: TRBV13; abundance: .; j_gene: TRBJ2-4; d_gene: TRBD2
CDR3nt: TGTGCCACCACAGCCGCGCGGGGGAGGGCCTATGGCTACACCTTC; CDR3aa: CATTAARGRAYGYTF; v_gene: TRBV15; abundance: once; j_gene: TRBJ1-2; d_gene: .
CDR3nt: TGTGCCAGCAGGCAGGCCCATGAAGCTTTCTTT; CDR3aa: CASRQAHEAFF; v_gene: TRBV3-1/TRBV3-2; abundance: .; j_gene: TRBJ1-1; d_gene: .
CDR3nt: TGTGCCAGCAGTTGGGCGTCTACAGGGGAAAAACTGTTTTTT; CDR3aa: CASSWASTGEKLFF; v_gene: TRBV28; abundance: .; j_gene: TRBJ1-4; d_gene: .
CDR3nt: TGTGCCACCAGTGTTGGGGGGTCGGGCTACGAGCAGTACTTC; CDR3aa: CATSVGGSGYEQYF; v_gene: TRBV24-1; abundance: .; j_gene: TRBJ2-7; d_gene: .
CDR3nt: TGTGCCAGCTCCATCGACAGGGGAAGAAAAGTCGACGAGCAGTACTTC; CDR3aa: CASSIDRGRKVDEQYF; v_gene: TRBV18; abundance: .; j_gene: TRBJ2-7; d_gene: TRBD1
CDR3nt: TGTGCCAGCACCCCTCGTACAGCCTACGAGCAGTACTTC; CDR3aa: CASTPRTAYEQYF; v_gene: TRBV7-2; abundance: .; j_gene: TRBJ2-7; d_gene: .
CDR3nt: TGTGCCAGCAGCTTCGAACGAGGGCCTAGCGGGAGAGAGACCCAGTACTTC; CDR3aa: CASSFERGPSGRETQYF; v_gene: TRBV11-2; abundance: .; j_gene: TRBJ2-5; d_gene: TRBD2
CDR3nt: TGCGCCAGCAGCCAAGCTGGGGACAGCTCCTACGAGCAGTACTTC; CDR3aa: CASSQAGDSSYEQYF; v_gene: TRBV4-3; abundance: .; j_gene: TRBJ2-7; d_gene: TRBD1
CDR3nt: TGTGCCAGCAGTCTAGGGACAGCGAACACTGAAGCTTTCTTT; CDR3aa: CASSLGTANTEAFF; v_gene: TRBV2; abundance: .; j_gene: TRBJ1-1; d_gene: TRBD1
CDR3nt: TGTGCCAGCATATCGACAGAGCGGGGTAACAATGAGCAGTTCTTC; CDR3aa: CASISTERGNNEQFF; v_gene: TRBV25-1; abundance: .; j_gene: TRBJ2-1; d_gene: TRBD2
CDR3nt: TGTGCCAGCAGCCCGCGGCGGTGGGACAGGTTGAGGAACTACAATGAGCAGTTCTTC; CDR3aa: CASSPRRWDRLRNYNEQFF; v_gene: TRBV13; abundance: .; j_gene: TRBJ2-1; d_gene: TRBD1
CDR3nt: TGCAGCGTTGGACAGACTAACTATGGCTACACCTTC; CDR3aa: CSVGQTNYGYTF; v_gene: TRBV29-1; abundance: .; j_gene: TRBJ1-2; d_gene: .
CDR3nt: TGTGCCAGCAGTAGACTAGCCAGGGATACGCAGTATTTT; CDR3aa: CASSRLARDTQYF; v_gene: TRBV27; abundance: .; j_gene: TRBJ2-3; d_gene: TRBD2
CDR3nt: TGTGCCAGCAGCACAACCGGGACAGGGGCCGGGGAGCTGTTTTTT; CDR3aa: CASSTTGTGAGELFF; v_gene: TRBV5-8; abundance: .; j_gene: TRBJ2-2; d_gene: TRBD1
CDR3nt: TGTGCCAGCAAAATAAGCGGTAGAACAGATACGCAGTATTTT; CDR3aa: CASKISGRTDTQYF; v_gene: TRBV6-5; abundance: once; j_gene: TRBJ2-3; d_gene: .
CDR3nt: TGTGCCAGCTCACTCCGGGGGGCGGACAGGGGGACCCAGCCCCAGCATTTT; CDR3aa: CASSLRGADRGTQPQHF; v_gene: TRBV18; abundance: .; j_gene: TRBJ1-5; d_gene: TRBD1
CDR3nt: TGTGCCAGCAGCTTAGTCCACCGGGACAGTGGAAACACCATATATTTT; CDR3aa: CASSLVHRDSGNTIYF; v_gene: TRBV7-8; abundance: .; j_gene: TRBJ1-3; d_gene: TRBD1
CDR3nt: TGTGCCAGCTCACCATCTTACTACCAGAGTAAGTTT; CDR3aa: CASSPSYYQSKF; v_gene: TRBV18; abundance: .; j_gene: TRBJ1-1; d_gene: .
CDR3nt: TGCAGCGCCATCATCCTCGGGACTAGCGGGAGTGAGACCCAGTACTTC; CDR3aa: CSAIILGTSGSETQYF; v_gene: TRBV29-1; abundance: .; j_gene: TRBJ2-5; d_gene: TRBD2
CDR3nt: TGTGCCAGCAGCTTGGATGGACTAGCGGGAGACTACGAGCAGTACTTC; CDR3aa: CASSLDGLAGDYEQYF; v_gene: TRBV5-8; abundance: .; j_gene: TRBJ2-7; d_gene: TRBD2
CDR3nt: TGTGCCAGCAGTTTCAGGGTAGGGACTGAAGCTTTCTTT; CDR3aa: CASSFRVGTEAFF; v_gene: TRBV25-1; abundance: .; j_gene: TRBJ1-1; d_gene: .
CDR3nt: TGTGCCAGCAGTTTGGCCAGCGGGGGGGGGATACAGTTCTTC; CDR3aa: CASSLASGGGIQFF; v_gene: TRBV27; abundance: .; j_gene: TRBJ2-1; d_gene: TRBD2
CDR3nt: TGTGCCAGCAGCTTCGGACTAGCGGGGGGGAATGAGCAGTTCTTC; CDR3aa: CASSFGLAGGNEQFF; v_gene: TRBV11-2; abundance: .; j_gene: TRBJ2-1; d_gene: TRBD2
CDR3nt: TGCGCCAGCAGCCAAGATGATCGGAGTACCCCCTACGAGCAGTACTTC; CDR3aa: CASSQDDRSTPYEQYF; v_gene: TRBV4-1; abundance: once; j_gene: TRBJ2-7; d_gene: .
CDR3nt: TGTGCCAGCTTCAGTACACAGGGGGGATTCTACGAGCAGTACTTC; CDR3aa: CASFSTQGGFYEQYF; v_gene: TRBV27; abundance: .; j_gene: TRBJ2-7; d_gene: TRBD1
CDR3nt: TGTGCCAGCAGTGATTCCCCTCAGGGGGCGCTCAATGGCTACACCTTC; CDR3aa: CASSDSPQGALNGYTF; v_gene: TRBV6-4; abundance: .; j_gene: TRBJ1-2; d_gene: TRBD1
CDR3nt: TGTGCCACCAGCAGAGGGTCCCGGGACAGGGGGATAGATACGCAGTATTTT; CDR3aa: CATSRGSRDRGIDTQYF; v_gene: TRBV15; abundance: .; j_gene: TRBJ2-3; d_gene: TRBD1
CDR3nt: TGTGCCAGCAGTCTACCCCTGGAGACCCAGTACTTC; CDR3aa: CASSLPLETQYF; v_gene: TRBV6-2/TRBV6-3; abundance: .; j_gene: TRBJ2-5; d_gene: .
CDR3nt: TGTGCCAGCTCGACAGGCGGACGGCTGACTGAAAAACTGTTTTTT; CDR3aa: CASSTGGRLTEKLFF; v_gene: TRBV27; abundance: .; j_gene: TRBJ1-4; d_gene: .
CDR3nt: TGTGCCAGCAGCACGGACAGGGGAGAGAACATTCAGTACTTC; CDR3aa: CASSTDRGENIQYF; v_gene: TRBV5-5; abundance: .; j_gene: TRBJ2-4; d_gene: TRBD1
CDR3nt: TGTGCCAGCAGCTTATCGGGACTAGCGGGAATCAATGAGCAGTTCTTC; CDR3aa: CASSLSGLAGINEQFF; v_gene: TRBV13; abundance: .; j_gene: TRBJ2-1; d_gene: TRBD2
CDR3nt: TGTGCCAGCAGCCCGACCGGGACTAGCGGGAGGGAGCAGTACTTC; CDR3aa: CASSPTGTSGREQYF; v_gene: TRBV7-2; abundance: .; j_gene: TRBJ2-7; d_gene: TRBD2
CDR3nt: TGTGCCATCAGTAGATCTGGACAGGGTTCGGGTACTGAAGCTTTCTTT; CDR3aa: CAISRSGQGSGTEAFF; v_gene: TRBV10-3; abundance: .; j_gene: TRBJ1-1; d_gene: TRBD1